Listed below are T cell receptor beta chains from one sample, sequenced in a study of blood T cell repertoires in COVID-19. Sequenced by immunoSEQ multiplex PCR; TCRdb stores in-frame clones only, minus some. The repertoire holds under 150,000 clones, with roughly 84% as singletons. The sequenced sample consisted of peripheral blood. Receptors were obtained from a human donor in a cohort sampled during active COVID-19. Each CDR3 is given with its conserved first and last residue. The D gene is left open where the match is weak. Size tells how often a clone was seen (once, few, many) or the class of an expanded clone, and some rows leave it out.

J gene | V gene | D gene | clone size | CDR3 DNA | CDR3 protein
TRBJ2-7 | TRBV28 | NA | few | TGTGCCAGCAGTGAACAGCATATCACCTACGAGCAGTACTTC | CASSEQHITYEQYF
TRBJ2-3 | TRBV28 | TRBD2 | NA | TGTGCCAGCAGTTTGGGCGGGGGAGAGGAAGATACGCAGTATTTT | CASSLGGGEEDTQYF
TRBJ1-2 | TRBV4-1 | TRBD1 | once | TGCGCCAGCAGTCGACCGACAGGGAGTGGGCTCGACGGCTACACCTTC | CASSRPTGSGLDGYTF
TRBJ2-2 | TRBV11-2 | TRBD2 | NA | TGTGCCAGCAGCTTAGGCAGCGGGGGGGCCGGCGGGGAGCTGTTTTTT | CASSLGSGGAGGELFF
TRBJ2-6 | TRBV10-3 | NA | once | TGTGCCATCAGATCACAGAACTCTGGGGCCAACGTCCTGACTTTC | CAIRSQNSGANVLTF
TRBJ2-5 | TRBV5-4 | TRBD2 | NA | TGTGCCAGCAGACAGACTAGCGACCAAGAGACCCAGTACTTC | CASRQTSDQETQYF
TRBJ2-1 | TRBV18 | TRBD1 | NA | TGTGCCAGCTCACCGGGCCTTCCAGGGGGGTTCTTC | CASSPGLPGGFF
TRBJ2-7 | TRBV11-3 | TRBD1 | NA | TGTGCCAGCAGCTTGGGGGACAGCTACGAGCAGTACTTC | CASSLGDSYEQYF
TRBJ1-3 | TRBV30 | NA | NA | TGTGCCTGGACCCGACAGCCTGGAAACACCATATATTTT | CAWTRQPGNTIYF
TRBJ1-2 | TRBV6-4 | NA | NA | TGTGCCAGCAGTCGGGAGGGTTTCAGCTATGGCTACACCTTC | CASSREGFSYGYTF
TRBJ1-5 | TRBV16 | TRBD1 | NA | TGTGCCAGCAGCCCCAGGACAGGGGGAAGCAATCAGCCCCAGCATTTT | CASSPRTGGSNQPQHF
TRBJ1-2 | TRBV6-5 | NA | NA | TGTGCCAGCAGCGAGGCGGGTGTTAACTATGGCTACACCTTC | CASSEAGVNYGYTF
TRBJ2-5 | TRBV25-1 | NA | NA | TGTGCCAGCAGTGAATCGGGCGGGACCGGGGAGACCCAGTACTTC | CASSESGGTGETQYF
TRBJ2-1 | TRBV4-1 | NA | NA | TGCGCCAGCAGCCCCCACTACAATGAGCAGTTCTTC | CASSPHYNEQFF
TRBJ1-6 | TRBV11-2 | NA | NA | TGTGCCAGCAGCTTAGAGGGGGGGACCCGCTTTGGTTCACCCCTCCACTTT | CASSLEGGTRFGSPLHF
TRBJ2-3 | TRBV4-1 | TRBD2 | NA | TGCGCCAGCAGCCTCGGACTAGCGGGGGGCTCGCTCAGCACAGATACGCAGTATTTT | CASSLGLAGGSLSTDTQYF
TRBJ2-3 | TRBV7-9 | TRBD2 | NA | TGTGCCAGCAGCTTAGTGTCTGGGGGGGCAGATACGCAGTATTTT | CASSLVSGGADTQYF
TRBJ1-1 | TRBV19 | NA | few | TGTGCCAGTTCTGGACAGACGAACACTGAAGCTTTCTTT | CASSGQTNTEAFF
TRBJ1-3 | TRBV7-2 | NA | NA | TGTGCCAGCAGCTTACAGGCCCTCTCTGGAAACACCATATATTTT | CASSLQALSGNTIYF
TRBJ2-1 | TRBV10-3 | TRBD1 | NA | TGTGCCATCAGCCAGACAGGGGGACCCTACAATGAGCAGTTCTTC | CAISQTGGPYNEQFF
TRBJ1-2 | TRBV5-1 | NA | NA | TGCGCCAGCAGCTTGGAGGGGATGAACTATGGCTACACCTTC | CASSLEGMNYGYTF
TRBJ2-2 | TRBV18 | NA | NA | TGTGCCAGCGCCCAGGCCGGGGAGCTGTTTTTT | CASAQAGELFF
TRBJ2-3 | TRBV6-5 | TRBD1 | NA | TGTGCCAGCAGTCCCGGGACAGGGGGCATCGATACGCAGTATTTT | CASSPGTGGIDTQYF
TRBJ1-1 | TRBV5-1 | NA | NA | TGCGCCAGCAGTTCTCCCGCAGGTGCCCACACTGAAGCTTTCTTT | CASSSPAGAHTEAFF
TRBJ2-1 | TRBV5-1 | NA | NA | TGCGCCAGCAGCTTGGGGACGAGGGTTACCTACAATGAGCAGTTCTTC | CASSLGTRVTYNEQFF
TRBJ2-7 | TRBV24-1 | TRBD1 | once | TGTGCCACCACGGACAGGTTGGCGCCTAAAGGGAACGAGCAGTACTTC | CATTDRLAPKGNEQYF
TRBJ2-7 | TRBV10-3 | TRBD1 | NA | TGTGCCATCAGTGGGGACAGACCTATCTCCTACGAGCAGTACTTC | CAISGDRPISYEQYF
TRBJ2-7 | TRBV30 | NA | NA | TGTGCCTGGAGTGTTCGTCCAGGTGAGCAGTACTTC | CAWSVRPGEQYF
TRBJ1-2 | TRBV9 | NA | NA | TGTGCCAGCAGCCCGGACAGCTTCTATGGCTACACCTTC | CASSPDSFYGYTF
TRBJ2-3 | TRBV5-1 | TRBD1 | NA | TGCGCCAGCAGCTTGGGGGACAGGGTTACAGATACGCAGTATTTT | CASSLGDRVTDTQYF
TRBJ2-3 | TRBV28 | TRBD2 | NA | TGTGCCAGCAGTAGCCCCAGCGGGACCATAAGGGCCCCTAGGGATACGCAGTATTTT | CASSSPSGTIRAPRDTQYF
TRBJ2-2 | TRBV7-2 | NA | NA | TGTGCCAGCAAAAGGGGTTACACCGGGGAGCTGTTTTTT | CASKRGYTGELFF
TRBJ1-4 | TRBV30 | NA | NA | TGTGCCTGGACAGCAACTAATGAAAAACTGTTTTTT | CAWTATNEKLFF
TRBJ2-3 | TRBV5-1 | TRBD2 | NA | TGCGCCAGCAGCCCGTGGACTAGCGGGGGGACTAGCACAGATACGCAGTATTTT | CASSPWTSGGTSTDTQYF
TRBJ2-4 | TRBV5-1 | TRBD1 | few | TGCGCCAGCAGCGGGACAGGGGGGTTTCCTTCTAACTTAGCCAAAAACATTCAGTACTTC | CASSGTGGFPSNLAKNIQYF
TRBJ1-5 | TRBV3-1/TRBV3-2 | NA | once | TGTGCCAGCAAGGGGGGGAATAGCAATCAGCCCCAGCATTTT | CASKGGNSNQPQHF
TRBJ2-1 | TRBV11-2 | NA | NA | TGTGCCAGCAGCCCAGCGGGCTATGAGCAGTTCTTC | CASSPAGYEQFF
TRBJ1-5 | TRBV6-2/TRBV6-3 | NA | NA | TGTGCCAGCAGTCCCGGGAGGGGCAAGGGTCAGCCCCAGCATTTT | CASSPGRGKGQPQHF
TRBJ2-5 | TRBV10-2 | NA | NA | TGCGCCAGCAGTGAGGGAAGGGGTAGAGAGACCCAGTACTTC | CASSEGRGRETQYF
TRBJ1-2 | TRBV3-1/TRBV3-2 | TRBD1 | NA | TGTGCCAGCAGCCAAGTCACAGGGGTCTATGGCTACACCTTC | CASSQVTGVYGYTF
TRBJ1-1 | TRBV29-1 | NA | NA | TGCAGCTACAGTGTCATGAACACTGAAGCTTTCTTT | CSYSVMNTEAFF
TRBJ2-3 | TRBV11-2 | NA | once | TGTGCCAGCAGCTTAAAGGGTGACAGGCGCGTTCCTAATACGCAGTATTTT | CASSLKGDRRVPNTQYF
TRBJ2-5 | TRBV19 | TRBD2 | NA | TGTGCCAGTAGCCCATTAGCGGGGGCCCAAGAGACCCAGTACTTC | CASSPLAGAQETQYF
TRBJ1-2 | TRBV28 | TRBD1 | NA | TGTGCCAGCAGCATTACAGGGGGCGCGTATGGCTACACCTTC | CASSITGGAYGYTF
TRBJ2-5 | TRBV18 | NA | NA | TGTGCCAGCTCACCGACGGGACAAGAGACCCAGTACTTC | CASSPTGQETQYF
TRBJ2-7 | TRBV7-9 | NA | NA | TGTGCCAGCAGCGGGCAGGGAGGAACGGAGCAGTACTTC | CASSGQGGTEQYF
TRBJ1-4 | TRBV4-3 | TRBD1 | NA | TGCGCCAGCAGCCAAGATCGGAGGGGGCGCGTGGGGAATGAAAAACTGTTTTTT | CASSQDRRGRVGNEKLFF
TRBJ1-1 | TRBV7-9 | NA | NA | TGTGCCAGCAGCTTAGGAACGGTGAACACTGAAGCTTTCTTT | CASSLGTVNTEAFF
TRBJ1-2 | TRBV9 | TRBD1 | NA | TGTGCCAGCAGCGTAGGACAGGGGGCGTATGGCTACACCTTC | CASSVGQGAYGYTF